These 20 T cell receptor beta chains were all obtained from the same sample, sequenced in a study of blood T cell repertoires in COVID-19. Clones were sequenced by immunoSEQ multiplex PCR, and TCRdb holds only the in-frame ones, with some missing. This table has under 150,000 clones, approximately 85% appearing once. Sample: peripheral blood. These receptors came from a human donor in a cohort sampled during active COVID-19.

This clone came up a few times. CDR3 coding DNA: TGTGCCAGCAGTGAAAAGTACTATGAAGCTTTCTTT. Protein sequence: CASSEKYYEAFF. This chain joins TRBV2 and TRBJ1-1, with D hard to call. The ends were cut back, 2 bases at V and 7 bases at J, with 8 bases in the middle. Germline assignment: CDR1 SNHLY and CDR2 FYNNEI. The CDR3 sequence is 12 residues long.

The chain carries TRBV2 and TRBJ2-3; 8 bases are a match to TRBD2. CDR1 is SNHLY, CDR2 FYNNEI, per germline. The CDR3 is 16 amino acids. Losses at the gene ends were 2 bases for V and 5 bases for J; bases not matched to a gene: 9. CDR3: CASSEWTSPELDTQYF. The CDR3 DNA follows: TGTGCCAGCAGTGAATGGACTAGCCCGGAGTTAGATACGCAGTATTTT.

The V and J genes are TRBV6-5 and TRBJ1-1; 8 bases align to TRBD1. The CDR3 runs to 15 residues. CDR1 is MNHEY, CDR2 SVGAGI, per germline. Trimming took 4 bases from V and 5 from J; bases not matched to a gene: 9. The DNA of the CDR3 is TGTGCCAGCAGTTCCGGTGGACAGGGAAGGACTGAAGCTTTCTTT. Residues: CASSSGGQGRTEAFF.

CDR3 protein: CASSQAGVGETQYF. The CDR3 nucleotides are TGCGCCAGCAGCCAAGCGGGGGTGGGAGAGACCCAGTACTTC. The chain couples TRBV4-1 to TRBJ2-5, with D perhaps TRBD2 (6 bases). The V and J ends lost 1 base and 4 bases respectively, with 10 bases between them. The CDR3 sequence is 14 residues long. Germline CDR1 is MGHRA and CDR2 is YSYEKL.

The gene calls are TRBV18 and TRBJ1-6; 10 positions agree with TRBD1. CDR1 is KGHSH and CDR2 is LQKENI in the germline V gene. The junction had 9 bases not matched to a gene; V was cut back by 4 bases and J by 6 bases. The CDR3 is made up of 17 amino acids. CDR3 coding DNA: TGTGCCAGCTCACTGATGAGCCGGGACAGGGGTAATTCACCCCTCCACTTT. Encoded protein: CASSLMSRDRGNSPLHF.

This clone was seen more than once but under ten times. The chain has TRBV3-1 (or the pseudogene TRBV3-2) and TRBJ2-3; TRBD2 agrees at 13 bases. Looked up from germline, CDR1 is LGHDT and CDR2 is YNNKEL (reference sequence). The CDR3 runs to 17 residues. Germline trimming cut 4 bases from V and 2 bases from J; bases unmatched to any gene: 6. The CDR3 here is CASSLWTSGGLTDTQYF. The CDR3, as DNA: TGTGCCAGCAGCCTATGGACTAGCGGGGGACTCACAGATACGCAGTATTTT.

The CDR3 DNA reads as TGCGCCAGCAGTGAAAACGCCCGAACGGGACAGTACTTC. This gives the protein CASSENARTGQYF. The chain has TRBV10-1 and TRBJ2-7; tentative D call: TRBD2 (5 bases). Per germline, CDR1 WNHNN and CDR2 SYGVQD (reference sequence). CDR3 length: 13 amino acids. Trimming removed 3 bases at V and 10 bases at J, with 16 bases between.

CDR3 nucleotide sequence: TGTGCCAGCTCACCGAGCGGGAGCTCCTACGAGCAGTACTTC. Amino acid sequence: CASSPSGSSYEQYF. This chain joins TRBV18 and TRBJ2-7, with TRBD2 identical over 8 bases. CDR1 is KGHSH, CDR2 LQKENI, per germline. The CDR3 loop spans 14 amino acids. V lost 3 bases and J lost 0; bases outside the gene matches: 1.

This clone was picked up one time. The chain is built from TRBV6-5 and TRBJ1-5; D not certain. Between the trimmed V and J ends, which lost 6 bases and 8 bases, there was a span of 14 bases. CDR3 length: 13 amino acids. CDR1 is MNHEY, CDR2 SVGAGI, per germline. The CDR3 loop is CASSQTGWEPQHF. DNA of the CDR3: TGTGCCAGCAGCCAGACCGGGTGGGAGCCCCAGCATTTT.

The chain is built from TRBV6-2 or TRBV6-3 and TRBJ1-5, with D maybe TRBD1 (5 bases). The CDR3 is 14 amino acids. Germline V gene sequence: CDR1 MNHEY, CDR2 SVGEGT. With 3 bases removed from V and 1 base from J, the gap between germline ends came to 7 bases. The CDR3 loop is CASSYGGSNQPQHF. DNA of the CDR3: TGTGCCAGCAGTTATGGGGGGAGCAATCAGCCCCAGCATTTT.

The rearrangement uses TRBV30 and TRBJ1-2, with a weak D call TRBD1 (6 bases). CDR1 and CDR2 from the germline V gene are GTSNPN and SVGIG (reference sequence). The CDR3 is made up of 12 amino acids. The V gene lost 5 bases and the J gene lost 4 bases, with 11 bases spanning the gap. The chain's CDR3 is CAWDTGTYGYTF. CDR3 DNA sequence: TGTGCCTGGGACACAGGGACCTATGGCTACACCTTC.

The V gene is TRBV30, the J gene TRBJ1-2, with TRBD1 matching over 8 bases. The CDR3 runs 13 residues. CDR1 is GTSNPN and CDR2 is SVGIG in the germline V gene (reference sequence). V lost 0 bases to trimming and J lost 13 bases; unmatched junction nucleotides: 10. The DNA of the CDR3 is TGTGCCTGGAGTGTAAGCTTAAGAACAGGGGGCACCTTC. Amino acids: CAWSVSLRTGGTF.

V gene TRBV5-1 combines with J gene TRBJ2-2; 15 bases align to TRBD2. The germline CDR1 and CDR2 sequences are SGHRS and YFSETQ. This CDR3 comprises 15 residues. V lost 4 bases and J lost 6; bases outside the gene matches: 1. The CDR3 reads CASSGLAGGPGELFF. In DNA, the CDR3 is TGCGCCAGCAGCGGACTAGCGGGGGGGCCCGGGGAGCTGTTTTTT.

This chain uses TRBV27 with TRBJ2-2; D gene ambiguous. Germline CDR1 reads MNHEY; CDR2 reads SMNVEV (reference sequence). Trimming cost V 3 bases and J 4 bases, with 6 bases left between them. CDR3 length: 13 residues. The CDR3 DNA follows: TGTGCCAGCAGTTTCCCGGTCACCGGGGAGCTGTTTTTT. Protein sequence: CASSFPVTGELFF.

This chain uses TRBV27 with TRBJ1-5, with D possibly being TRBD1 (6 bases). Germline CDR1 MNHEY, CDR2 SMNVEV (reference sequence). V gave up 5 bases and J gave up 5 bases, with 16 bases separating them. The length of the CDR3 is 15 residues. CDR3 amino acids: CASSPTGRGDQPQHF. In nucleotides, the CDR3 is TGTGCCAGCAGTCCAACAGGGCGAGGTGATCAGCCCCAGCATTTT.

The chain joins TRBV4-2 to TRBJ2-7; TRBD2 matches at 8 bases. Germline V lookup: CDR1 LGHNA, CDR2 YNFKEQ. After removal of 0 bases from V and 3 bases from J, the junction contained 7 bases not matched to a gene. The CDR3 sequence is 16 residues long. The CDR3 loop reads CASSQELSGGHYEQYF. DNA of the CDR3: TGTGCCAGCAGCCAAGAATTGAGCGGGGGACACTACGAGCAGTACTTC.

As DNA, the CDR3 is TGTGCCAGCAGCTACGACCCTGGCGGCTATGGCTACACCTTC. Translated, it gives CASSYDPGGYGYTF. The chain joins TRBV5-4 to TRBJ1-2, with D unresolved. Germline V gene lookup returns CDR1 SGHNT and CDR2 YYREEE (reference sequence). Trimming removed 3 bases at V and 4 bases at J, with 13 bases between. CDR3 length: 14 residues.

The chain uses TRBV18 and TRBJ1-4; D unclear. The CDR3 length is 13 residues. CDR1 KGHSH and CDR2 LQKENI come from the germline V gene. Trimming took off 3 bases at V and 5 bases at J, with 7 bases between the two ends. CDR3 nucleotide sequence: TGTGCCAGCTCACCGGCCCCGAATGAAAAACTGTTTTTT. As protein: CASSPAPNEKLFF.

The table lists this clone with a few counts. V and J are TRBV5-1 and TRBJ2-2; D is uncertain. From germline, CDR1 is SGHRS and CDR2 YFSETQ. Trimming stripped 1 base from V and 1 base from J, with 11 bases between. This CDR3 is built from 16 residues. The CDR3 DNA sequence: TGCGCCAGCAGCTTGCAACCACCGGGGAACACCGGGGAGCTGTTTTTT. Protein product: CASSLQPPGNTGELFF.

The table lists this clone with a count of one. The V and J genes are TRBV27 and TRBJ1-1; the D gene is possibly TRBD1 (6 bases). Trimming stripped 3 bases from V and 8 bases from J, with 16 bases between. The CDR3 loop spans 14 amino acids. Looked up from germline, CDR1 is MNHEY and CDR2 is SMNVEV (reference sequence). CDR3 sequence (DNA): TGTGCCAGCAGTTTTTCTGGGGGCCGGATCGAAGCTTTCTTT. Translation: CASSFSGGRIEAFF.